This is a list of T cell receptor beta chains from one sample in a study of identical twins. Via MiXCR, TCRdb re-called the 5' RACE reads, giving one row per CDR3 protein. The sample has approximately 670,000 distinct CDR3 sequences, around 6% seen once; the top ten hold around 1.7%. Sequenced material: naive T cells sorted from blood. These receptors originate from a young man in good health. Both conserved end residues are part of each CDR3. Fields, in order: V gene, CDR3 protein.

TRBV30,CAWSDDGNSPLHF
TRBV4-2,CASSQVARQIQETQYF
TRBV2,CASRGTIYSNQPQHF
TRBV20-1,CSARANNEQFF
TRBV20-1,CSANLTGDVSEETQYF
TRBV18,CASSPVVSNQPQHF
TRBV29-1,CSVEGQGSGELFF
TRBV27,CASSLRTSGSEEQYF
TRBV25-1,CASSGMWANEQFF
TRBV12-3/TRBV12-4,CASTPTRLAGVDSSGELFF
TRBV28,CASGPEQLYEQYF
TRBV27,CASSYQGTAKNIQYF
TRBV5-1,CASSSGQSLSNTGELFF
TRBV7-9,CASSYQSNYGYTF
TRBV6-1,CASRTGLGTQETQYF